This TCR beta chain originates from a study of response to subunit inactivated influenza vaccine. MiXCR, run by TCRdb on the RT-PCR reads, gives a single entry per CDR3 protein. The table lists 300,000 to 350,000 distinct CDR3 sequences, roughly 22% of them singletons. There are a few counts of this clonotype. The CDR3 totals 16 residues. Trimming took 3 bases from V and 7 from J; bases not matched to a gene: 3. From germline, CDR1 is SGHAT and CDR2 FQNNGV. This chain links TRBV11-2 with TRBJ2-1; 16 bases fit TRBD2. The sequencing used PBMCs from blood, collected about 20 months after vaccination. The sequence was obtained from a man between 50 and 70 years old who received an inactivated influenza vaccine. The CDR3 here is CASSLPGLAGGNEQFF. CDR3 DNA: TGTGCCAGCAGCTTGCCGGGACTAGCGGGGGGGAATGAGCAGTTCTTC.